The T cell receptor beta chain described here comes from a study of CD8 T cells in ankylosing spondylitis. TCRdb reprocessed the 5' RACE reads via MiXCR and lists one record per CDR3 protein. The table shows 450,000 to 550,000 distinct CDR3 sequences, with approximately 5.3% occurring only once. Germline CDR1 is GTSNPN and CDR2 is SVGIG (reference sequence). This CDR3 is built from 11 residues. The V end was cut by 2 bases, the J end by 4 bases, with 5 bases between. To note about this clonotype: Its specificity is unknown.

Study-wide results and limits: There were earlier reports of some motif variants in reactive arthritis synovial fluid and blood. A motif of seven or eight highly homologous TCR beta variants was seen as apparently characteristic of ankylosing spondylitis blood. Researchers reportedly found disease-linked clones significantly enriched in matched ankylosing spondylitis synovial fluid.

The chain recombines TRBV30 with TRBJ1-1; D gene unclear. The sample was blood, either unsorted or a sorted T cell fraction (not recorded which). This receptor was taken from a male donor with ankylosing spondylitis. This CDR3 is CAWSQVTEAFF. CDR3 coding DNA: TGTGCCTGGAGTCAGGTCACTGAAGCTTTCTTT. The whole variable domain, filled in from reference TRBV30 and TRBJ1-1, reads SQTIHQWPATLVQPVGSPLSLECTVEGTSNPNLYWYRQAAGRGLQLLFYSVGIGQISSEVPQNLSASRPQDRQFILSSKKLLLSDSGFYLCAWSQVTEAFFGQGTRLTVV.